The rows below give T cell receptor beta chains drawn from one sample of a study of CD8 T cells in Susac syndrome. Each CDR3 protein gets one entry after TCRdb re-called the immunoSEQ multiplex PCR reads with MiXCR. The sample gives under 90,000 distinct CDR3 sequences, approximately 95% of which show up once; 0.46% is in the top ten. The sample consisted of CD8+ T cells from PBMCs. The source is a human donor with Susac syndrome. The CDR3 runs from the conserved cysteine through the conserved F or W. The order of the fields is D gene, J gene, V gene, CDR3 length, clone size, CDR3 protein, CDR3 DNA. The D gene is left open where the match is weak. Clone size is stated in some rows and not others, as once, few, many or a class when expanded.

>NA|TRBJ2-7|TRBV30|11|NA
CAWSLGGEQYF
TGTGCCTGGAGCCTAGGGGGGGAGCAGTACTTC
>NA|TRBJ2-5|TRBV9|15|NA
CASSVDRGRIKTQYF
TGTGCCAGCAGCGTAGATCGGGGCCGAATAAAGACCCAGTACTTC
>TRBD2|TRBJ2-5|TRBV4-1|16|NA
CASSPLGLAGGETQYF
TGCGCCAGCAGCCCCCTGGGACTAGCGGGAGGAGAGACCCAGTACTTC
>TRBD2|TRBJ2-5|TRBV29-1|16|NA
CSVEGLAGLLQETQYF
TGCAGCGTTGAGGGGCTAGCGGGACTGCTACAAGAGACCCAGTACTTC
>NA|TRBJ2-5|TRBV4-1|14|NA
CASSQVGHQETQYF
TGCGCCAGCAGCCAAGTAGGACACCAAGAGACCCAGTACTTC
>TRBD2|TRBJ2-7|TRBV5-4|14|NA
CASRDSGRDYEQYF
TGTGCCAGCAGGGATAGCGGGAGGGACTACGAGCAGTACTTC
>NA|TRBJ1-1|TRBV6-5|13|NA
CASSATGVAEAFF
TGTGCCAGCAGTGCAACTGGGGTGGCTGAAGCTTTCTTT
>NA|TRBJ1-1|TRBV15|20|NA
CATSRVPQDARIELNTEAFF
TGTGCCACCAGCAGAGTACCACAAGACGCCCGAATTGAGCTGAACACTGAAGCTTTCTTT
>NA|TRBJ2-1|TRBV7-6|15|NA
CASSLALGDGNEQFF
TGTGCCAGCAGCTTAGCGTTGGGCGATGGAAATGAGCAGTTCTTC
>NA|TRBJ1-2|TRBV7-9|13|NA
CASSLKAEDGYTF
TGTGCCAGCAGCCTAAAGGCGGAAGATGGCTACACCTTC
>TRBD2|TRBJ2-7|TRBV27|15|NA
CASRMGASGKYEQYF
TGTGCCAGCCGCATGGGGGCTAGCGGGAAATACGAGCAGTACTTC
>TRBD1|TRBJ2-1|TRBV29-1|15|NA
CSVYYRDRGRDEQFF
TGCAGCGTCTATTACCGGGACAGGGGAAGGGATGAGCAGTTCTTC
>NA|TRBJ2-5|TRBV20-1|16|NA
CSARARELASPETQYF
TGCAGTGCTAGAGCCCGGGAATTAGCGTCGCCGGAGACCCAGTACTTC
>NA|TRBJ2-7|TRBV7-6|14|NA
CASSPSSPPYEQYF
TGTGCCAGCAGCCCGAGTTCCCCACCCTACGAGCAGTACTTC
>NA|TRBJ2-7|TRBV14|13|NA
CASSQGGAYEQYF
TGTGCCAGCAGCCAAGGTGGGGCCTACGAGCAGTACTTC
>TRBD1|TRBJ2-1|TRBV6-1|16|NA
CASSVPGQGAYNEQFF
TGTGCCAGCAGCGTTCCGGGACAGGGAGCCTACAATGAGCAGTTCTTC
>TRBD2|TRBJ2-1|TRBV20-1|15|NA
CSAPSLAGTAGEQFF
TGCAGTGCACCATCCCTAGCGGGGACCGCGGGTGAGCAGTTCTTC
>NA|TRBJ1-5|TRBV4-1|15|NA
CASSQDRTGGQPQHF
TGCGCCAGCAGCCAAGATCGCACCGGAGGGCAGCCCCAGCATTTT
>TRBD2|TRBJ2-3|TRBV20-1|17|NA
CSARDPETSGGTDTQYF
TGCAGTGCTAGAGACCCCGAGACTAGCGGAGGCACAGATACGCAGTATTTT
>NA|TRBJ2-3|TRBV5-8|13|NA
CASSLLGEDTQYF
TGTGCCAGCAGCTTGTTAGGGGAAGATACGCAGTATTTT
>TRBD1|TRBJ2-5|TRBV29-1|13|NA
CSVKDRAQETQYF
TGCAGCGTGAAGGACAGGGCCCAAGAGACCCAGTACTTC
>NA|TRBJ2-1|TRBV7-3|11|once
CASSSLVEQFF
TGTGCCAGCAGTTCCCTAGTGGAGCAGTTCTTC
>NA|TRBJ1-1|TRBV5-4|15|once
CASSSEGTMNTEAFF
TGTGCCAGCAGCTCAGAGGGAACTATGAACACTGAAGCTTTCTTT
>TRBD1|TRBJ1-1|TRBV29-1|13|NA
CSDLTGANTEAFF
TGCAGCGACCTGACAGGGGCGAACACTGAAGCTTTCTTT
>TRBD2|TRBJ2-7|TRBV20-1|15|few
CSARDRASGSYEQYF
TGCAGTGCTAGAGATCGGGCTAGCGGGAGCTACGAGCAGTACTTC
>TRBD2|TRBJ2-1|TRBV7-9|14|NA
CAPERSGMHNEQFF
TGTGCCCCAGAAAGGAGCGGGATGCACAATGAGCAGTTCTTC
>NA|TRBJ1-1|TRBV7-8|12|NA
CASAPFPNEAFF
TGTGCCAGCGCCCCATTTCCAAATGAAGCTTTCTTT